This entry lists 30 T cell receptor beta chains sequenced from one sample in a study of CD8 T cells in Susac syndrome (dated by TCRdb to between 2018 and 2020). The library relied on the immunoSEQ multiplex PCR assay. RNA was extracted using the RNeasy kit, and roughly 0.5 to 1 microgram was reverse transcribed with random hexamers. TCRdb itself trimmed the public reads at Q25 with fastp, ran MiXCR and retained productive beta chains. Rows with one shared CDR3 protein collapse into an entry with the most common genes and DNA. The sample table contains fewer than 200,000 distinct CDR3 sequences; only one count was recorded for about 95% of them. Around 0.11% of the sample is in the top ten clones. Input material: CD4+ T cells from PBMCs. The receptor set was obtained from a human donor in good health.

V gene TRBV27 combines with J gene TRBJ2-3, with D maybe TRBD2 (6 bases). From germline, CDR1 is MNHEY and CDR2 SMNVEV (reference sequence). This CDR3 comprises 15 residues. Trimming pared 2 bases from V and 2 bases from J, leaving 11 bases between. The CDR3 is CASSLREPFTDTQYF. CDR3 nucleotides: TGTGCCAGCAGTTTACGGGAGCCATTCACAGATACGCAGTATTTT.

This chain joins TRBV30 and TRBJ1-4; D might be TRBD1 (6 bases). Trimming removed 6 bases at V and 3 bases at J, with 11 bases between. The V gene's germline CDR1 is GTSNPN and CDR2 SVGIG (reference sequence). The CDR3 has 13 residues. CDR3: CACSGDPNEKLFF. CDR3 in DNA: TGTGCCTGCTCAGGGGACCCTAATGAAAAACTGTTTTTT.

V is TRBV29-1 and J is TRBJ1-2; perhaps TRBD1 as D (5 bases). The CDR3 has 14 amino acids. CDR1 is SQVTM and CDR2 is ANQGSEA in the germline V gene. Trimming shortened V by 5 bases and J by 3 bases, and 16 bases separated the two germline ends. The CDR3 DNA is TGCAGCGTTAGCCGAACAGGAACTGACTATGGCTACACCTTC. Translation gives CSVSRTGTDYGYTF. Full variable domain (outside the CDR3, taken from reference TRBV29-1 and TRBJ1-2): SAVISQKPSRDICQRGTSLTIQCQVDSQVTMMFWYRQQPGQSLTLIATANQGSEATYESGFVIDKFPISRPNLTFSTLTVSNMSPEDSSIYLCSVSRTGTDYGYTFGSGTRLTVV.

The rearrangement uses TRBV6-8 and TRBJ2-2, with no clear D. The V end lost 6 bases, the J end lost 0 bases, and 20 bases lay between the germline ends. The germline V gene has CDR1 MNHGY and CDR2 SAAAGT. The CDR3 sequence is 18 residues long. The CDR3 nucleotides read TGTGCCAGCAGATATGCCCAGAGACAACCTTCGAACACCGGGGAGCTGTTTTTT. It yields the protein CASRYAQRQPSNTGELFF.

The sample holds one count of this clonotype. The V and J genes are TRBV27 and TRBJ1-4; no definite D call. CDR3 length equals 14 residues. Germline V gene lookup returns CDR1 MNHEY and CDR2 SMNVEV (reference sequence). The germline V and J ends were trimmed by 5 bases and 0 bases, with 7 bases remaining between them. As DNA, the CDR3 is TGTGCCAGCAGTCAGGTTGCAACTAATGAAAAACTGTTTTTT. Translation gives CASSQVATNEKLFF.

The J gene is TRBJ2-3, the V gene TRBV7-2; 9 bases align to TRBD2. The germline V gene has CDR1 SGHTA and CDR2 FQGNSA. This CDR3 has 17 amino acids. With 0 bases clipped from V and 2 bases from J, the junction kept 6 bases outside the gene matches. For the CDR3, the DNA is TGTGCCAGCAGCTTAGCAGGGACTAGCCCGTACACAGATACGCAGTATTTT. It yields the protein CASSLAGTSPYTDTQYF.

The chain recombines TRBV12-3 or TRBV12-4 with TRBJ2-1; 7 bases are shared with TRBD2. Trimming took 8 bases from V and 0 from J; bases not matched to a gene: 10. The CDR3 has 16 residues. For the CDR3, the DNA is TGTGCCAGCGGTGGGGGGGGTGCAAGCTCCTACAATGAGCAGTTCTTC. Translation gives CASGGGGASSYNEQFF.

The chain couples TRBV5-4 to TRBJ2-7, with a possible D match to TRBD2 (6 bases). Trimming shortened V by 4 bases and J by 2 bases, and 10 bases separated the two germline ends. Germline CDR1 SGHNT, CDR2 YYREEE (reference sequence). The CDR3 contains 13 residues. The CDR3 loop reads CASSDGRAYEQYF. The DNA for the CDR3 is TGTGCCAGCAGCGACGGGAGAGCCTACGAGCAGTACTTC.

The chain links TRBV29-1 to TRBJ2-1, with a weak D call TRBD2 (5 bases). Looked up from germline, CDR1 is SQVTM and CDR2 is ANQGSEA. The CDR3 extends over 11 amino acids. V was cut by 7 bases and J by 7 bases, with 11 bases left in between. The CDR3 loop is CSAEEGNEQFF. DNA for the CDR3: TGCAGCGCGGAGGAAGGGAATGAGCAGTTCTTC.

The CDR3, as DNA: TGTGCCAGCAGGGACAGGAGCAATCAGCCCCAGCATTTT. It encodes CASRDRSNQPQHF. The rearrangement uses TRBV6-2 or TRBV6-3 and TRBJ1-5, with TRBD1 matching 7 bases. CDR3 length: 13 amino acids. The V segment lost 6 bases and the J segment 1 base; nucleotides outside the gene matches: 0. The germline V gene encodes CDR1 MNHEY and CDR2 SVGEGT.

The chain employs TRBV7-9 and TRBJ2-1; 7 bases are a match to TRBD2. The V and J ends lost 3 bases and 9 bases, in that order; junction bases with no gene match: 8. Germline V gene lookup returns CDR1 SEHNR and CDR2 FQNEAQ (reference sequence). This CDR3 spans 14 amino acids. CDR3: CASSFGGPGGEQFF. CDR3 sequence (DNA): TGTGCCAGCAGCTTTGGGGGACCGGGAGGTGAGCAGTTCTTC.

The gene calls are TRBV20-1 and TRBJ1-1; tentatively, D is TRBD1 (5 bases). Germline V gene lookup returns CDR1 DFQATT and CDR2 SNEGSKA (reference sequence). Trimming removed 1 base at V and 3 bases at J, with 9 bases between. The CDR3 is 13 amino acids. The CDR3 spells CSARGGQYTEAFF. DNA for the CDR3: TGCAGTGCTAGAGGGGGCCAATACACTGAAGCTTTCTTT.

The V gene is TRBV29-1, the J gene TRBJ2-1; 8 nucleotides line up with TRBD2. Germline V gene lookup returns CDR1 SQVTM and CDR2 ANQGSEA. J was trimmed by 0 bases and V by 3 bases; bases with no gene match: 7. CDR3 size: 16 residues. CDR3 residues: CSVDRGRTSSYNEQFF. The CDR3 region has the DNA TGCAGCGTTGACCGCGGGAGGACGAGCTCCTACAATGAGCAGTTCTTC.

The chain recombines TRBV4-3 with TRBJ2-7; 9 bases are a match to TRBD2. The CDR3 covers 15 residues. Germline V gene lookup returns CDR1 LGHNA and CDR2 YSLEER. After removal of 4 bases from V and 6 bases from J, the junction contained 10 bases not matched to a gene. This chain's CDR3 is CASSRYGGRAGEQYF. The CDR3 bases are TGCGCCAGCAGCCGCTACGGCGGGAGGGCCGGCGAGCAGTACTTC.

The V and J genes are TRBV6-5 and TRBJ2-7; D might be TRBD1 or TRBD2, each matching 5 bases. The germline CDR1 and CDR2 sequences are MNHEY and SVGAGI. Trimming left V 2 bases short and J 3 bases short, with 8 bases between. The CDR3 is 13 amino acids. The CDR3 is CASSYGGDYEQYF. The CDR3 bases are TGTGCCAGCAGTTACGGGGGTGACTACGAGCAGTACTTC.

The CDR3 region is CSGDRVGTEAFF. In nucleotides, the CDR3 is TGCAGCGGGGACAGGGTGGGTACTGAAGCTTTCTTT. The J gene is TRBJ1-1, the V gene TRBV29-1; 9 nucleotides agree with TRBD1. V shed 7 bases, J shed 5 bases, and the junction held 5 bases outside the gene matches. Germline CDR1 is SQVTM and CDR2 is ANQGSEA. The CDR3 is made up of 12 amino acids.

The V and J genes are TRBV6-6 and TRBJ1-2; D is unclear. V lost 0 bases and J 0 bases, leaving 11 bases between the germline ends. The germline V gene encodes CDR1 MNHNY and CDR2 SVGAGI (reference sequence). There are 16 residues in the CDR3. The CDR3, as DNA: TGTGCCAGCAGTTACTCGACGGGAAGATCTAACTATGGCTACACCTTC. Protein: CASSYSTGRSNYGYTF.

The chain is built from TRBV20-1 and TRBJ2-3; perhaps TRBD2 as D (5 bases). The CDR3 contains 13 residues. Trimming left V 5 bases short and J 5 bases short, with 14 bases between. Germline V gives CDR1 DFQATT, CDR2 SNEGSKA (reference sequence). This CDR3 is CSAPRAAGDTQYF. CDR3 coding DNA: TGCAGTGCTCCTCGGGCGGCGGGAGATACGCAGTATTTT.

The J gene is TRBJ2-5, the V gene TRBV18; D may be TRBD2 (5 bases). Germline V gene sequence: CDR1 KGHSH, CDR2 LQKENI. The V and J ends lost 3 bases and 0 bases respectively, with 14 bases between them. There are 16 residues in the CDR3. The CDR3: CASSPARLRDQETQYF. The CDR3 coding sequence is TGTGCCAGCTCACCCGCTAGACTGCGGGACCAAGAGACCCAGTACTTC.

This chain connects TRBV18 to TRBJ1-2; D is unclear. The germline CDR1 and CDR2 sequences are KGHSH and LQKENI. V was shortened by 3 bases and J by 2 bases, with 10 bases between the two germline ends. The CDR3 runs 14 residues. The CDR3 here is CASSPSPGNYGYTF. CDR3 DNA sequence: TGTGCCAGCTCACCCTCCCCCGGAAACTATGGCTACACCTTC. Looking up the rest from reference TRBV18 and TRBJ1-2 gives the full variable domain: NAGVMQNPRHLVRRRGQEARLRCSPMKGHSHVYWYRQLPEEGLKFMVYLQKENIIDESGMPKERFSAEFPKEGPSILRIQQVVRGDSAAYFCASSPSPGNYGYTFGSGTRLTVV.

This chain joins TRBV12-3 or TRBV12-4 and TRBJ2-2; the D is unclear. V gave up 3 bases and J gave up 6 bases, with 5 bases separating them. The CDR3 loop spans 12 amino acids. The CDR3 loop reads CASSFRAGELFF. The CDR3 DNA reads TGTGCCAGCAGTTTTCGGGCCGGGGAGCTGTTTTTT.

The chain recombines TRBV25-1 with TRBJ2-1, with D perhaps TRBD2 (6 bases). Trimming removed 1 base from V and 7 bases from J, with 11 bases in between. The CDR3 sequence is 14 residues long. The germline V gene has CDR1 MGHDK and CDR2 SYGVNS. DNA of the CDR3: TGTGCCAGCAGTGAATCGGGGGAATTGAATGAGCAGTTCTTC. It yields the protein CASSESGELNEQFF.

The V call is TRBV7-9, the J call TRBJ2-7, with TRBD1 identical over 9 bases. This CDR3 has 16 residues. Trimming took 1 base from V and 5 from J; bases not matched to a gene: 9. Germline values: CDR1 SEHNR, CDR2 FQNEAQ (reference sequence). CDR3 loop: CASSLVPGQGSNEQYF. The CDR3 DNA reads TGTGCCAGCAGCTTAGTCCCGGGACAGGGAAGTAACGAGCAGTACTTC.

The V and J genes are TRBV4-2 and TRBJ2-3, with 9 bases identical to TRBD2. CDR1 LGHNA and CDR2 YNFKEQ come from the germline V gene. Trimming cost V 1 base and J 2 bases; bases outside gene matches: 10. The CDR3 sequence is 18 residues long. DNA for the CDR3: TGTGCCAGCAGCCAAGCCCGATTAGCGGGAGCCCTCACAGATACGCAGTATTTT. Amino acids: CASSQARLAGALTDTQYF.

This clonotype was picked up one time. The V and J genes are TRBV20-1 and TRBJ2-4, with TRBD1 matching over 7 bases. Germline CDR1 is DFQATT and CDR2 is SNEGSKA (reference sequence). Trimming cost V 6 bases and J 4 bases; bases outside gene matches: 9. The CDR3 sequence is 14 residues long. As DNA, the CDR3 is TGCAGTGCCCGTACACCGGGACAGAAAAACATTCAGTACTTC. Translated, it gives CSARTPGQKNIQYF.

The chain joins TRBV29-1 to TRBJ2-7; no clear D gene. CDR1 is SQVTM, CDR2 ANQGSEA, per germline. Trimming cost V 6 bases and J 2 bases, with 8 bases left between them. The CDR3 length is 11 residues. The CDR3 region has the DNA TGCAGCGTGCTTATGACCTACGAGCAGTACTTC. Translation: CSVLMTYEQYF.

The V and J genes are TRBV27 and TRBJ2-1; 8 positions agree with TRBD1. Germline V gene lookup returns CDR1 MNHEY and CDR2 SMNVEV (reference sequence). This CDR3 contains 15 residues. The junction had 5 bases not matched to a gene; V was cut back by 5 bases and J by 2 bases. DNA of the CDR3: TGTGCCAGCAGTCAGGGACAGGAACCCTACAATGAGCAGTTCTTC. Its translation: CASSQGQEPYNEQFF.

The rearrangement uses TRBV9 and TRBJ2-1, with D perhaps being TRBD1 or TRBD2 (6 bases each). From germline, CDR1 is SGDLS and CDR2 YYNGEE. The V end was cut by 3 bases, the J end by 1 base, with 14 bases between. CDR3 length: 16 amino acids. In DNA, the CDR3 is TGTGCCAGCAGCGCTGATGGGGGGCTATCCTACAATGAGCAGTTCTTC. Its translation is CASSADGGLSYNEQFF.

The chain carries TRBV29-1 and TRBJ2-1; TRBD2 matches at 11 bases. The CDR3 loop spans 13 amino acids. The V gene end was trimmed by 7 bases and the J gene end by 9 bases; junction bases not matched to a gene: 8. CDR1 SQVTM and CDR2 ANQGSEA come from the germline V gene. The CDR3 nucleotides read TGCAGCGGTGGGACTAGCGGAGTGGGTGAGCAGTTCTTC. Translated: CSGGTSGVGEQFF.

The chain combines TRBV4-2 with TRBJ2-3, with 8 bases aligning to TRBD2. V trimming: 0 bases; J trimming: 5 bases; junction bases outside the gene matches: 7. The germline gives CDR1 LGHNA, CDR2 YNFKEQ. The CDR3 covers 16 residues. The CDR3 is CASSQELAVRGDTQYF. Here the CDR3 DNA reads TGTGCCAGCAGCCAAGAACTAGCGGTGAGGGGAGATACGCAGTATTTT.